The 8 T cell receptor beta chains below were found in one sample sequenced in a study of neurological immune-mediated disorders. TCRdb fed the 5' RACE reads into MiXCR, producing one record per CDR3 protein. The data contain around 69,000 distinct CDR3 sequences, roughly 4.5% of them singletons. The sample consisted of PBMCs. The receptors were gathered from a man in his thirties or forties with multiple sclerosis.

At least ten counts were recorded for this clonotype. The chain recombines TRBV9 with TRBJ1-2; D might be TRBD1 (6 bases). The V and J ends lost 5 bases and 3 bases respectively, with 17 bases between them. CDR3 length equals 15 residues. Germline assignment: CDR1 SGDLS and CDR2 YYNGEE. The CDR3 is CASRLAGVTDYGYTF. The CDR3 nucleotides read TGTGCCAGCAGGTTGGCAGGGGTAACCGACTATGGCTACACCTTC.

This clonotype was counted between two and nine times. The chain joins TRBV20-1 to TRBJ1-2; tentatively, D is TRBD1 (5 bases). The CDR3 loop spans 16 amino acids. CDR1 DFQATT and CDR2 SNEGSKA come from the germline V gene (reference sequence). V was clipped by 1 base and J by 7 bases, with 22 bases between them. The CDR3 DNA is TGCAGTGCTAGAGGCCCAGCACAGGTAATATTAGTTGGCTACACCTTC. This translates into CSARGPAQVILVGYTF.

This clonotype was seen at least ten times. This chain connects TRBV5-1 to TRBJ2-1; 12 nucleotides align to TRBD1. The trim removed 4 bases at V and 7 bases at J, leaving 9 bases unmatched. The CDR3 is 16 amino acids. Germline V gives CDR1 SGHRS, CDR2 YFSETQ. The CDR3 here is CASSGRGQGAQNEQFF. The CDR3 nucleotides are TGCGCCAGCAGCGGAAGGGGACAGGGGGCACAGAATGAGCAGTTCTTC.

The CDR3 DNA follows: TGCGCCAGCAGCTTCACTAGCGGGGGGACAGAGACCCAGTACTTC. It is translated as CASSFTSGGTETQYF. This chain links TRBV5-1 with TRBJ2-5, with 12 bases aligning to TRBD2. Unmatched junction bases numbered 3, after V lost 2 bases and J lost 4 bases. The length of the CDR3 is 15 residues. Per the germline V gene, CDR1 is SGHRS and CDR2 is YFSETQ.

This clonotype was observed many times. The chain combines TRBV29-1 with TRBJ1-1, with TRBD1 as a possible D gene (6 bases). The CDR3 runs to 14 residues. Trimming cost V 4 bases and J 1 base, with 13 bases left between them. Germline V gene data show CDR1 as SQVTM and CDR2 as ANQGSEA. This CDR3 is CSVGAGHANTEAFF. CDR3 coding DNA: TGCAGCGTTGGGGCGGGACATGCGAACACTGAAGCTTTCTTT.

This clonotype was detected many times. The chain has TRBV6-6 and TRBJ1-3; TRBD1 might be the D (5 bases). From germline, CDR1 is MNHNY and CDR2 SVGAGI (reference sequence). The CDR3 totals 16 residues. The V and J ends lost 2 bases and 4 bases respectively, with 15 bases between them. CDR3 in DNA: TGTGCCAGCAGTTACGGGTCAGGGACTTCGGGAAACACCATATATTTT. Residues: CASSYGSGTSGNTIYF.

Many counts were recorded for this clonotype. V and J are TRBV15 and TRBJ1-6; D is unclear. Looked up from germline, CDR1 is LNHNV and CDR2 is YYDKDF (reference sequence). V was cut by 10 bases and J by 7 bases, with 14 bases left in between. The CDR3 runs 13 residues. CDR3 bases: TGTGCCAGCCGAATGGGATTGAATTCACCCCTCCACTTT. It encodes CASRMGLNSPLHF. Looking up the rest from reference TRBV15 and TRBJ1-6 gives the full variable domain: DAMVIQNPRYQVTQFGKPVTLSCSQTLNHNVMYWYQQKSSQAPKLLFHYYDKDFNNEADTPDNFQSRRPNTSFCFLDIRSPGLGDTAMYLCASRMGLNSPLHFGNGTRLTVT.

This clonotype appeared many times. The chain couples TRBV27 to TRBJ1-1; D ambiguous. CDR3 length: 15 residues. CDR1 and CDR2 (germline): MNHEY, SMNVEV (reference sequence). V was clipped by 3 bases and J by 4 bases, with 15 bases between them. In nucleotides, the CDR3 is TGTGCCAGCAGTTTCGGAGGGCCGCCCTCCACTGAAGCTTTCTTT. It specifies CASSFGGPPSTEAFF.